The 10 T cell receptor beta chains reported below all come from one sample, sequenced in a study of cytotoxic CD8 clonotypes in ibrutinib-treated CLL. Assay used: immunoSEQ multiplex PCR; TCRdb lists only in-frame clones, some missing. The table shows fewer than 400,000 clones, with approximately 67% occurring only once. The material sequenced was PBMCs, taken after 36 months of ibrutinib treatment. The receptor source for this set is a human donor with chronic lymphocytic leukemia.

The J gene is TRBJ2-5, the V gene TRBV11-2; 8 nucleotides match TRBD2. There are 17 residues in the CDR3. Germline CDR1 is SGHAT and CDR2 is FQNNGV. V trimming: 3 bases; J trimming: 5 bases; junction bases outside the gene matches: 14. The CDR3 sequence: CASSFPRNSGTRETQYF. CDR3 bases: TGTGCCAGCAGCTTCCCACGCAACTCCGGGACTAGGGAGACCCAGTACTTC.

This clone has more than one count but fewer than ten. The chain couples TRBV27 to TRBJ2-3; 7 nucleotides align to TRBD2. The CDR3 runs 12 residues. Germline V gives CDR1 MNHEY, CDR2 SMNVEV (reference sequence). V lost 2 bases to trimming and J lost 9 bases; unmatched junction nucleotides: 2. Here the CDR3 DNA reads TGTGCCAGCAGTTTACCCGGGAGGACGCAGTATTTT. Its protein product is CASSLPGRTQYF.

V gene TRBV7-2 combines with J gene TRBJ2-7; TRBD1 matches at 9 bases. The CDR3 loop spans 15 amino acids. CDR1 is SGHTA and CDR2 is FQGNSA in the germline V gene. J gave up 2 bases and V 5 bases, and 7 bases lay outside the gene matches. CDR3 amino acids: CASSPPGQGAYEQYF. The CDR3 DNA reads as TGTGCCAGCAGCCCACCGGGACAGGGAGCCTACGAGCAGTACTTC.

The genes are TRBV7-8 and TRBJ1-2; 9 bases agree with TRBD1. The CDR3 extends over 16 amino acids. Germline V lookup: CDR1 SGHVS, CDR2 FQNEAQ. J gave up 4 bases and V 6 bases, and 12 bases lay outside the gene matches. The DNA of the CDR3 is TGTGCCAGCAGTTCACAAACAGGGGGCCGAGCCTATGGCTACACCTTC. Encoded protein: CASSSQTGGRAYGYTF.

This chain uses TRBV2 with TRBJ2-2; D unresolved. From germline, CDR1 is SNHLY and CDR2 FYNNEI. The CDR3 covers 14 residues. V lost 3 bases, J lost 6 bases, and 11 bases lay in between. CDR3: CASSEVGTAGELFF. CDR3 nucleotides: TGTGCCAGCAGTGAGGTGGGAACAGCCGGGGAGCTGTTTTTT.

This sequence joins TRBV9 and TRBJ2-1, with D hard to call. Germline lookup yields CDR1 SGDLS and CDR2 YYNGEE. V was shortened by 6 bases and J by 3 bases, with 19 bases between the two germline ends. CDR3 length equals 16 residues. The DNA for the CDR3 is TGTGCCAGCACCCCCACCCCCAACACAATCTACAATGAGCAGTTCTTC. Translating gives CASTPTPNTIYNEQFF. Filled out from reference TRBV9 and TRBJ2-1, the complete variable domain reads DSGVTQTPKHLITATGQRVTLRCSPRSGDLSVYWYQQSLDQGLQFLIQYYNGEERAKGNILERFSAQQFPDLHSELNLSSLELGDSALYFCASTPTPNTIYNEQFFGPGTRLTVL.

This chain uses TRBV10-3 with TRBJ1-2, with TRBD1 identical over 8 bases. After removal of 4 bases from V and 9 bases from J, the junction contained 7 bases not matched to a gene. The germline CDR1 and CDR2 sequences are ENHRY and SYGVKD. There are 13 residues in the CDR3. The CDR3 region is CAISGRGPLRYTF. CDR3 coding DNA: TGTGCCATCAGTGGCAGGGGGCCCCTCCGCTACACCTTC.

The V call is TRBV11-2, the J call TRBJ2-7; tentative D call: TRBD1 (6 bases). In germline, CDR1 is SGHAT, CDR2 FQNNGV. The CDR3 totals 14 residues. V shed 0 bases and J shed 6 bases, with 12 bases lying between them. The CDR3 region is CASSLDWTDFEQYF. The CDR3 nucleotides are TGTGCCAGCAGCTTAGATTGGACAGACTTCGAGCAGTACTTC.

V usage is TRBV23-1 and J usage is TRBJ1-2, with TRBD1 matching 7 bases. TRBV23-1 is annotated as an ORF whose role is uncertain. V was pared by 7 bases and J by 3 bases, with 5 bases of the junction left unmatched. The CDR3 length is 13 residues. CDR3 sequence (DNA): TGCGCCAGCATCAGGGGGACCGACTATGGCTACACCTTC. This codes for CASIRGTDYGYTF.

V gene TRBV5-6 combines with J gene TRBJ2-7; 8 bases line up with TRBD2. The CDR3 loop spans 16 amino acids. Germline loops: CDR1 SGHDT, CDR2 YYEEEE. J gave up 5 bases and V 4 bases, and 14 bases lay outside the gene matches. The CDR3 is CASSPATAGAYHEQYF. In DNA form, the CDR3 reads TGTGCCAGCAGCCCCGCGACAGCGGGAGCATACCACGAGCAGTACTTC.